These 10 T cell receptor beta chains originate from one sample sequenced in a study of blood T cell repertoires in COVID-19. Sequenced by immunoSEQ multiplex PCR; TCRdb stores in-frame clones only, minus some. The table has about 250,000 clones, about 83% seen once. The sample taken for sequencing was peripheral blood. The receptors here all came from a man aged 40-55 years with active or convalescent COVID-19.

The chain carries TRBV5-8 and TRBJ2-5, with D possibly matching TRBD2 (5 bases). The CDR3 contains 14 residues. The V end lost 2 bases, the J end lost 1 base, and 9 bases lay between the germline ends. Germline lookup yields CDR1 SGHTS and CDR2 YDEGEE. In DNA form, the CDR3 reads TGTGCCAGCAGCTTCCCGGGGAGCCAAGAGACCCAGTACTTC. This translates into CASSFPGSQETQYF.

This clone appeared a single time. This rearrangement joins TRBV7-3 to TRBJ2-7; TRBD1 agrees at 10 bases. Trimming cost V 5 bases and J 6 bases; bases outside gene matches: 7. The CDR3 loop spans 14 amino acids. The germline gives CDR1 SGHTA, CDR2 FQGTGA. CDR3 in DNA: TGTGCCAGCAGCCGCGGACAGGGGGACGGCGAGCAGTACTTC. Its translation is CASSRGQGDGEQYF.

The rearrangement joins TRBV9 to TRBJ2-2, with a possible D match to TRBD1 (5 bases). CDR1 is SGDLS and CDR2 is YYNGEE in the germline V gene. V was shortened by 4 bases and J by 0 bases, with 10 bases between the two germline ends. This CDR3 is built from 15 residues. The CDR3 bases are TGTGCCAGCAGCCCGACAGTTACGAACACCGGGGAGCTGTTTTTT. Translated: CASSPTVTNTGELFF.

The chain combines TRBV18 with TRBJ2-7; D might be TRBD1 (5 bases). Germline V gene data show CDR1 as KGHSH and CDR2 as LQKENI. V shed 0 bases and J shed 4 bases, with 13 bases lying between them. The CDR3 contains 15 residues. CDR3 in DNA: TGTGCCAGCTCACCACCGGGGCAAAAGGGGTACGAGCAGTACTTC. Translating gives CASSPPGQKGYEQYF.

The chain couples TRBV13 to TRBJ1-4; D is uncertain. CDR1 is PRHDT and CDR2 is FYEKMQ in the germline V gene (reference sequence). This CDR3 is built from 9 residues. With 10 bases removed from V and 8 bases from J, the gap between germline ends came to 5 bases. In DNA, the CDR3 is TGTGCCAAACGGGAAAAACTGTTTTTT. It translates to CAKREKLFF.

The sample holds a few counts of this clone. This rearrangement joins TRBV7-2 to TRBJ1-1, with D maybe TRBD1 (6 bases). V shed 4 bases and J shed 8 bases, with 14 bases lying between them. The length of the CDR3 is 13 residues. From germline, CDR1 is SGHTA and CDR2 FQGNSA. CDR3 region: CASSSPVDREAFF. CDR3 nucleotides: TGTGCCAGCAGCTCTCCCGTCGACAGGGAAGCTTTCTTT.

This clone has only one observation. The V call is TRBV7-8, the J call TRBJ2-1, with TRBD1 matching 9 bases. Looked up from germline, CDR1 is SGHVS and CDR2 is FQNEAQ. The V segment lost 5 bases and the J segment 9 bases; nucleotides outside the gene matches: 5. CDR3 length: 13 amino acids. The CDR3 sequence: CASSATGGLEQFF. CDR3 nucleotides: TGTGCCAGCAGCGCGACAGGGGGTCTTGAGCAGTTCTTC.

V and J are TRBV19 and TRBJ1-1; D might be TRBD1 (5 bases). The germline V gene encodes CDR1 LNHDA and CDR2 SQIVND (reference sequence). V dropped 8 bases and J dropped 5 bases, with 15 bases sitting between them. The length of the CDR3 is 13 residues. Written as DNA, the CDR3 is TGTGCCAGTTCAACAGGTTTGAGGACTGAAGCTTTCTTT. As protein: CASSTGLRTEAFF.

The chain carries TRBV28 and TRBJ2-5; 11 bases agree with TRBD2. V trimming: 5 bases; J trimming: 6 bases; junction bases outside the gene matches: 8. Germline loops: CDR1 MDHEN, CDR2 SYDVKM. This CDR3 contains 15 residues. This CDR3 reads CASSLMTSGIKTQYF. DNA for the CDR3: TGTGCCAGCAGTCTTATGACTAGCGGGATAAAGACCCAGTACTTC.

This clone was detected ten times or more. The rearrangement links TRBV10-3 to TRBJ1-2; tentative D call: TRBD1 (6 bases). This CDR3 comprises 14 residues. Per the germline V gene, CDR1 is ENHRY and CDR2 is SYGVKD. The V and J ends lost 0 bases and 5 bases respectively, with 10 bases between them. The CDR3 reads CAISESTRGYGYTF. The CDR3 DNA follows: TGTGCCATCAGTGAGTCGACCAGGGGATATGGCTACACCTTC.